What follows are 27 T cell receptor beta chains derived from one specimen sequenced in a study of T cell responses to AZD1222 COVID-19 vaccine. Profiling relied on immunoSEQ multiplex PCR, and the TCRdb table lists in-frame clones only, not all of them. The data show just over 150,000 clones, 90% seen once. Sequenced material: peripheral blood, taken on day 0 of AZD1222 vaccination. The receptors stem from an adult in good health.

The CDR3, as DNA: TGTGCCATCAGTGAGACGGAGTCGACCTACAATGAGCAGTTCTTC. Residues: CAISETESTYNEQFF. The chain uses TRBV10-3 and TRBJ2-1; no firm D call. The CDR3 contains 15 residues. Per the germline V gene, CDR1 is ENHRY and CDR2 is SYGVKD. V was shortened by 2 bases and J by 2 bases, with 10 bases between the two germline ends.

The V and J genes are TRBV5-6 and TRBJ1-2; no clear D gene. V lost 2 bases and J 5 bases, leaving 16 bases between the germline ends. The CDR3 runs 15 residues. Looked up from germline, CDR1 is SGHDT and CDR2 is YYEEEE. The CDR3 here is CASSFKQTVTYGYTF. For the CDR3, the DNA is TGTGCCAGCAGCTTCAAACAAACAGTTACTTATGGCTACACCTTC. Full variable domain (missing parts from reference TRBV5-6 and TRBJ1-2): DAGVTQSPTHLIKTRGQQVTLRCSPKSGHDTVSWYQQALGQGPQFIFQYYEEEERQRGNFPDRFSGHQFPNYSSELNVNALLLGDSALYLCASSFKQTVTYGYTFGSGTRLTVV.

The V gene is TRBV7-8, the J gene TRBJ2-7; D might be TRBD1 (5 bases). From germline, CDR1 is SGHVS and CDR2 FQNEAQ. The CDR3 runs 17 residues. Trimming took 3 bases from V and 3 from J, leaving 21 bases between them. CDR3 region: CASSFTRQSSKLYEQYF. DNA for the CDR3: TGTGCCAGCAGCTTCACCAGACAGAGCAGTAAGCTCTACGAGCAGTACTTC.

The chain has TRBV28 and TRBJ2-1; possible D gene TRBD1, 5 bases. Germline V gene lookup returns CDR1 MDHEN and CDR2 SYDVKM. Trimming took off 4 bases at V and 5 bases at J, with 12 bases between the two ends. The CDR3 extends over 14 amino acids. The CDR3, as DNA: TGTGCCAGCAGTTCCAGTAGACAGAACAATGAGCAGTTCTTC. This gives the protein CASSSSRQNNEQFF.

The chain recombines TRBV27 with TRBJ2-2; perhaps TRBD2 as D (6 bases). Germline V CDR1 and CDR2: MNHEY, SMNVEV (reference sequence). V was shortened by 4 bases and J by 4 bases, with 13 bases between the two germline ends. This CDR3 region has 15 residues. CDR3 nucleotides: TGTGCCAGCAGTTGGGGAGGCGGTGTCACCGGGGAGCTGTTTTTT. Translating gives CASSWGGGVTGELFF.

This sequence joins TRBV4-2 and TRBJ1-6, with D perhaps matching TRBD1 (6 bases). Per the germline V gene, CDR1 is LGHNA and CDR2 is YNFKEQ. V lost 1 base, J lost 9 bases, and 10 bases lay in between. The CDR3 has 14 residues. The CDR3 protein is CASSQAGDGSPLHF. In DNA form, the CDR3 reads TGTGCCAGCAGCCAAGCAGGGGATGGTTCACCCCTCCACTTT.

The chain couples TRBV29-1 to TRBJ2-5; 9 bases fit TRBD2. From germline, CDR1 is SQVTM and CDR2 ANQGSEA. J was trimmed by 5 bases and V by 6 bases; bases with no gene match: 4. The CDR3 runs to 12 residues. CDR3 coding DNA: TGCAGCGTCGGACTAGCGAGTGAGACCCAGTACTTC. Encoded protein: CSVGLASETQYF. Complete variable domain (other parts from reference TRBV29-1 and TRBJ2-5): SAVISQKPSRDICQRGTSLTIQCQVDSQVTMMFWYRQQPGQSLTLIATANQGSEATYESGFVIDKFPISRPNLTFSTLTVSNMSPEDSSIYLCSVGLASETQYFGPGTRLLVL.

The chain has TRBV28 and TRBJ2-7, with a possible D match to TRBD1 (5 bases). Deletions cut 1 base from V and 5 bases from J, with 12 bases between. The length of the CDR3 is 14 residues. The germline gives CDR1 MDHEN, CDR2 SYDVKM. The CDR3: CASSLLGQFDEQYF. As DNA, the CDR3 is TGTGCCAGCAGTTTATTGGGGCAGTTCGACGAGCAGTACTTC.

This chain connects TRBV18 to TRBJ2-1; 8 bases line up with TRBD2. The CDR3 consists of 14 residues. V was pared by 8 bases and J by 5 bases, with 8 bases of the junction left unmatched. CDR1 and CDR2 (germline): KGHSH, LQKENI. The CDR3 is CASHLGLAHNEQFF. The DNA for the CDR3 is TGTGCCAGCCACCTCGGACTAGCCCACAATGAGCAGTTCTTC.

This clone was counted a single time. V gene TRBV4-1 combines with J gene TRBJ1-2; TRBD1 aligns across 7 bases. V trimming: 1 base; J trimming: 2 bases; junction bases outside the gene matches: 4. The CDR3 spans 15 residues. CDR1 and CDR2 (germline): MGHRA, YSYEKL. The CDR3, as DNA: TGCGCCAGCAGCCAAGCCGGGACAGCGAACTATGGCTACACCTTC. It is translated as CASSQAGTANYGYTF.

The V call is TRBV6-4, the J call TRBJ2-3, with D tentatively TRBD1 (6 bases). The germline V and J ends were trimmed by 0 bases and 8 bases, with 12 bases remaining between them. Germline values: CDR1 MRHNA, CDR2 SNTAGT. This CDR3 is built from 14 residues. This CDR3 is CASSDSVDSVTQYF. The CDR3 coding sequence is TGTGCCAGCAGTGACTCTGTGGACAGTGTTACGCAGTATTTT.

This clone was seen only a few times. The V gene is TRBV4-3, the J gene TRBJ1-6; D not certain. This CDR3 is built from 15 residues. The V end lost 0 bases, the J end lost 6 bases, and 9 bases lay between the germline ends. Germline V gene lookup returns CDR1 LGHNA and CDR2 YSLEER. CDR3 protein: CASSQDWQINSPLHF. In DNA, the CDR3 is TGCGCCAGCAGCCAAGATTGGCAAATTAATTCACCCCTCCACTTT.

This chain joins TRBV25-1 and TRBJ1-4; 7 bases are a match to TRBD1. The V gene end was trimmed by 3 bases and the J gene end by 6 bases; junction bases not matched to a gene: 10. From germline, CDR1 is MGHDK and CDR2 SYGVNS. This CDR3 contains 16 residues. The CDR3 protein is CASSDSHRGSDEKLFF. For the CDR3, the DNA is TGTGCCAGCAGTGACTCCCACAGGGGATCGGATGAAAAACTGTTTTTT.

V gene TRBV3-1 (or the pseudogene TRBV3-2) combines with J gene TRBJ2-3; TRBD1 or TRBD2 may be the D gene (5 bases each). Per germline, CDR1 LGHDT and CDR2 YNNKEL (reference sequence). The CDR3 has 16 amino acids. V lost 4 bases to trimming and J lost 5 bases, with 19 bases between them. CDR3 loop: CASSRHSGTYLDTQYF. The CDR3 DNA reads TGTGCCAGCAGCCGGCATTCGGGGACGTATCTAGATACGCAGTATTTT.

This chain joins TRBV28 and TRBJ2-5; TRBD1 aligns across 7 bases. The trim removed 5 bases at V and 3 bases at J, leaving 6 bases unmatched. Germline V gene data show CDR1 as MDHEN and CDR2 as SYDVKM. The CDR3 covers 14 residues. As DNA, the CDR3 is TGTGCCAGCAGTCCCTCCGGGACAGAAGAGACCCAGTACTTC. It codes for CASSPSGTEETQYF.

This chain links TRBV19 with TRBJ1-3; a weak D match, TRBD1 (5 bases). The CDR3 is 13 amino acids. Trimming left V 5 bases short and J 2 bases short, with 7 bases between. Per the germline V gene, CDR1 is LNHDA and CDR2 is SQIVND (reference sequence). The CDR3: CASSPGPGNTIYF. The CDR3 DNA is TGTGCCAGTAGTCCGGGGCCTGGAAACACCATATATTTT.

The J gene is TRBJ2-1, the V gene TRBV6-2 or TRBV6-3, with 7 bases lining up with TRBD2. Germline values: CDR1 MNHEY, CDR2 SVGEGT. V lost 5 bases to trimming and J lost 0 bases; unmatched junction nucleotides: 1. This CDR3 contains 14 residues. The CDR3 loop is CASSRTSSYNEQFF. The CDR3 region has the DNA TGTGCCAGCAGTAGGACTAGCTCCTACAATGAGCAGTTCTTC.

V usage is TRBV6-4 and J usage is TRBJ1-2, with TRBD1 matching over 9 bases. The CDR3 sequence is 17 residues long. Germline V gene lookup returns CDR1 MRHNA and CDR2 SNTAGT. J lost 8 bases, V lost 3 bases, and 16 bases had no gene match. This CDR3 reads CASSEVNEGTGTRGYTF. The CDR3, as DNA: TGTGCCAGCAGTGAGGTGAATGAGGGGACAGGGACTCGCGGCTACACCTTC.

The chain joins TRBV19 to TRBJ1-1; maybe TRBD1 (5 bases). Trimming stripped 4 bases from V and 2 bases from J, with 8 bases between. The CDR3 loop spans 13 amino acids. Germline-derived CDR1 and CDR2 are LNHDA and SQIVND (reference sequence). CDR3 amino acids: CASSKGTNTEAFF. The DNA for the CDR3 is TGTGCCAGTAGTAAAGGGACCAACACTGAAGCTTTCTTT.

This chain connects TRBV9 to TRBJ2-7; TRBD2 matches 9 bases. Germline V gene lookup returns CDR1 SGDLS and CDR2 YYNGEE. The CDR3 totals 15 residues. J lost 3 bases, V lost 4 bases, and 8 bases had no gene match. The CDR3 loop is CASSQAGGSGYEQYF. CDR3 bases: TGTGCCAGCAGCCAAGCGGGAGGTTCGGGCTACGAGCAGTACTTC.

The V gene is TRBV11-2, the J gene TRBJ2-7; TRBD1 agrees at 8 bases. CDR3 length: 15 amino acids. Losses at the gene ends were 2 bases for V and 3 bases for J; bases not matched to a gene: 6. Germline lookup yields CDR1 SGHAT and CDR2 FQNNGV. CDR3 in DNA: TGTGCCAGCAGCTTAACTAGGACAGGGTTCTACGAGCAGTACTTC. It translates to CASSLTRTGFYEQYF.

The chain combines TRBV18 with TRBJ1-1; unclear D gene. Germline CDR1 is KGHSH and CDR2 is LQKENI. The CDR3 totals 15 residues. With 0 bases removed from V and 1 base from J, the gap between germline ends came to 9 bases. The CDR3 protein is CASSPPGLGNTEAFF. The CDR3 DNA is TGTGCCAGCTCACCACCGGGATTGGGGAACACTGAAGCTTTCTTT.

The chain is built from TRBV5-6 and TRBJ2-2, with 10 bases that match TRBD2. Trimming took 4 bases from V and 6 from J; bases not matched to a gene: 12. This CDR3 contains 17 residues. Germline V gene lookup returns CDR1 SGHDT and CDR2 YYEEEE. The CDR3 loop reads CASSPGFLAGDPGELFF. In nucleotides, the CDR3 is TGTGCCAGCAGCCCTGGGTTCCTAGCGGGAGATCCCGGGGAGCTGTTTTTT.

The V and J genes are TRBV11-2 and TRBJ2-3, with 7 bases matching TRBD2. The V segment lost 7 bases and the J segment 2 bases; nucleotides outside the gene matches: 9. Germline loops: CDR1 SGHAT, CDR2 FQNNGV. CDR3 length: 15 residues. The CDR3 loop is CASNPGREFTDTQYF. As DNA, the CDR3 is TGTGCCAGCAACCCGGGGCGGGAGTTCACAGATACGCAGTATTTT. The full variable domain, with the rest looked up from reference TRBV11-2 and TRBJ2-3, is EAGVAQSPRYKIIEKRQSVAFWCNPISGHATLYWYQQILGQGPKLLIQFQNNGVVDDSQLPKDRFSAERLKGVDSTLKIQPAKLEDSAVYLCASNPGREFTDTQYFGPGTRLTVL.

The rearrangement uses TRBV18 and TRBJ1-2; D might be TRBD1 (5 bases). The V gene lost 2 bases and the J gene lost 4 bases, with 17 bases spanning the gap. This CDR3 contains 16 residues. Germline V lookup: CDR1 KGHSH, CDR2 LQKENI. The CDR3 here is CASSPTRSGPIYGYTF. The CDR3 DNA is TGTGCCAGCTCACCAACGCGATCGGGACCTATCTATGGCTACACCTTC.

V is TRBV6-5 and J is TRBJ2-1; D assignment may be TRBD1 or TRBD2 (5 bases each). Germline CDR1 MNHEY, CDR2 SVGAGI. Trimming left V 6 bases short and J 4 bases short, with 13 bases between. The CDR3 covers 14 residues. CDR3 DNA sequence: TGTGCCAGCAGCCCCCGGGACGGGTACAATGAGCAGTTCTTC. Amino acids: CASSPRDGYNEQFF.

The V and J genes are TRBV18 and TRBJ1-2; D unclear. The CDR3 has 14 residues. The V end was cut by 0 bases, the J end by 3 bases, with 8 bases between. Germline-derived CDR1 and CDR2 are KGHSH and LQKENI. CDR3: CASSPPRVDYGYTF. CDR3 coding DNA: TGTGCCAGCTCACCACCGAGGGTCGACTATGGCTACACCTTC.